This is a list of T cell receptor beta chains from one sample in a study of T cells in Graves' hyperthyroidism and ophthalmopathy. TCRdb re-called the multiplex PCR reads through MiXCR, storing one row per CDR3 protein. Among a few hundred thousand distinct CDR3 sequences listed, around 19% were seen once. Material: blood. The receptors here all came from a man aged 45 to 65 with Graves' ophthalmopathy. Both conserved end residues are part of each CDR3. The D gene is left open where the match is weak. The size field is filled for only some rows; it gives once, few, many or a size class.

V gene	J gene	D gene	clone size	CDR3 protein	CDR3 DNA
TRBV6-1	TRBJ1-2	TRBD1	many	CASSSTSNRGTNPSGYTF	TGTGCCAGCAGTTCCACCTCAAACAGGGGAACTAACCCATCCGGCTACACCTTC
TRBV12-3/TRBV12-4	TRBJ2-7	-	many	CASTLGPSYEQYF	TGTGCCAGCACCTTGGGGCCCTCCTACGAGCAGTACTTC
TRBV10-2	TRBJ2-1	TRBD1	-	CASSRQGWNEQFF	TGCGCCAGCAGTAGACAGGGTTGGAATGAGCAGTTCTTC
TRBV5-1	TRBJ2-7	TRBD2	many	CASSLDGTSRYEQYF	TGCGCCAGCAGCTTGGACGGGACTAGCAGGTACGAGCAGTACTTC
TRBV5-6	TRBJ2-7	-	many	CASSLGLGDYEQYF	TGTGCCAGCAGCTTGGGACTTGGGGACTACGAGCAGTACTTC
TRBV29-1	TRBJ2-5	TRBD1	many	CSGGTGETQYF	TGCAGCGGAGGGACAGGCGAGACCCAGTACTTC
TRBV2	TRBJ2-7	-	once	CASSSRTVTYEQYF	TGTGCCAGCAGTTCACGGACGGTTACCTACGAGCAGTACTTC
TRBV15	TRBJ1-1	-	few	CATSRVGGATEAFF	TGTGCCACCAGCAGAGTGGGGGGGGCGACTGAAGCTTTCTTT
TRBV20-1	TRBJ2-3	-	many	CSARGLASHTDTQYF	TGCAGTGCTAGAGGGCTAGCGTCCCACACAGATACGCAGTATTTT
TRBV29-1	TRBJ1-5	-	-	CSVGYSGNQPQHF	TGCAGCGTTGGTTACAGCGGCAATCAGCCCCAGCATTTT
TRBV5-4	TRBJ2-2	-	few	CASIDEPNTGELFF	TGTGCCAGCATCGACGAACCGAACACCGGGGAGCTGTTTTTT
TRBV7-9	TRBJ1-3	-	-	CASSLAYPGVGNTIYF	TGTGCCAGCAGCTTAGCTTACCCGGGGGTGGGAAACACCATATATTTT
TRBV12-3/TRBV12-4	TRBJ2-7	TRBD1	-	CASSFHPGQGRSYEQYF	TGTGCCAGCAGTTTCCATCCTGGACAGGGGCGGTCCTACGAGCAGTACTTC
TRBV10-3	TRBJ1-2	TRBD1	-	CAISGTGDGYTF	TGTGCCATCAGTGGGACAGGGGACGGCTACACCTTC
TRBV6-8	TRBJ1-2	-	-	CASSYSPNYGYTF	TGTGCCAGCAGTTACTCTCCTAACTATGGCTACACCTTC
TRBV28	TRBJ2-3	TRBD2	many	CASSRGGSGSMGDTQYF	TGTGCCAGCAGCAGGGGAGGTAGCGGGAGCATGGGAGATACGCAGTATTTT
TRBV6-1	TRBJ1-1	-	many	CASSQTGSMNTEAFF	TGTGCCAGCAGTCAAACAGGGTCGATGAACACTGAAGCTTTCTTT
TRBV15	TRBJ2-3	TRBD2	few	CATSRVSGGTQYF	TGTGCCACCAGCCGCGTTTCGGGGGGTACGCAGTATTTT
TRBV5-8	TRBJ2-3	-	few	CASSLANWGATSTDTQYF	TGTGCCAGCAGCTTGGCGAACTGGGGGGCCACTAGCACAGATACGCAGTATTTT
TRBV6-1	TRBJ1-5	-	many	CASSETPTRQPQHF	TGTGCCAGCAGTGAAACTCCCACAAGGCAGCCCCAGCATTTT
TRBV13	TRBJ2-3	TRBD2	few	CASKGGGLVSTDTQYF	TGTGCCAGCAAAGGAGGGGGACTAGTAAGCACAGATACGCAGTATTTT
TRBV11-2	TRBJ2-3	-	few	CASSKGQSSTDTQYF	TGTGCCAGTAGTAAGGGGCAGTCTAGCACAGATACGCAGTATTTT
TRBV3-1	TRBJ2-7	-	-	CASSQRSSSYEQYF	TGTGCCAGCAGCCAACGCTCTAGCTCCTACGAGCAGTACTTC
TRBV6-1	TRBJ2-7	-	many	CASSSYAYEQYF	TGTGCCAGCAGTTCCTACGCCTACGAGCAGTACTTC
TRBV9	TRBJ2-1	-	-	CASSSPAKGASNEQFF	TGTGCCAGCAGCTCTCCGGCCAAAGGGGCCTCCAATGAGCAGTTCTTC
TRBV24-1	TRBJ2-7	-	-	CATSDSDRPRDEQYF	TGTGCCACCAGTGATAGCGACAGGCCTCGGGACGAGCAGTACTTC
TRBV5-1	TRBJ2-7	-	many	CASSLGLGGAYEQYF	TGCGCCAGCAGCTTGGGGCTTGGGGGCGCCTACGAGCAGTACTTC
TRBV7-9	TRBJ2-3	TRBD1	many	CASSLAKTGERTDTQYF	TGTGCCAGCAGCTTAGCGAAGACAGGGGAGCGCACAGATACGCAGTATTTT
TRBV15	TRBJ2-7	TRBD1	-	CATSRGTGSSYEQYF	TGTGCCACCAGCAGAGGGACAGGGAGCTCCTACGAGCAGTACTTC
TRBV5-5	TRBJ1-1	-	-	CASSLAGMRGGEAFF	TGTGCCAGCAGCTTGGCCGGGATGAGGGGCGGTGAAGCTTTCTTT
TRBV27	TRBJ1-2	TRBD1	-	CASSRTGDNNYGYTF	TGTGCCAGCAGCCGGACAGGGGACAATAACTATGGCTACACCTTC
TRBV28	TRBJ1-3	-	few	CATYRQASGNTIYF	TGTGCCACCTATAGACAAGCCTCTGGAAACACCATATATTTT
TRBV7-3	TRBJ2-1	-	few	CASSLTSAGEQFF	TGTGCCAGCAGCTTAACGTCTGCTGGTGAGCAGTTCTTC
TRBV2	TRBJ1-4	TRBD1	few	CASRPLDRGREKLFF	TGTGCCAGCAGACCCTTAGACAGGGGGCGCGAAAAACTGTTTTTT
TRBV5-6	TRBJ2-1	TRBD2	-	CASTGGSRYEQFF	TGTGCCAGCACGGGCGGGAGTAGGTATGAGCAGTTCTTC
TRBV27	TRBJ2-1	TRBD2	-	CASRGLAGINEQFF	TGTGCCAGCAGAGGACTAGCGGGAATCAATGAGCAGTTCTTC
TRBV28	TRBJ1-2	-	-	CASSPTGFVGYTF	TGTGCCAGCAGCCCCACAGGGTTCGTTGGCTACACCTTC
TRBV7-8	TRBJ1-2	TRBD1	many	CASSAGTGGANYGYTF	TGTGCCAGCAGCGCCGGGACAGGGGGCGCCAACTATGGCTACACCTTC
TRBV5-8	TRBJ2-1	TRBD2	-	CASSSPGAGGYNEQFF	TGTGCCAGCAGCTCGCCGGGGGCGGGAGGGTACAATGAGCAGTTCTTC
TRBV3-1	TRBJ2-1	-	-	CASSQDRRQFF	TGTGCCAGCAGCCAAGACAGGAGGCAGTTCTTC
TRBV10-3	TRBJ1-4	-	-	CAISEMQGEKLFF	TGTGCCATCAGTGAGATGCAGGGTGAAAAACTGTTTTTT
TRBV19	TRBJ1-2	TRBD1	-	CASRPRGTGNGYTF	TGTGCCAGTAGACCCAGGGGGACAGGAAACGGCTACACCTTC
TRBV27	TRBJ1-2	TRBD1	-	CASSLTRGAIDGYTF	TGTGCCAGCAGTTTAACCAGGGGGGCAATCGATGGCTACACCTTC
TRBV13	TRBJ2-5	TRBD2	-	CASSLEREIQETQYF	TGTGCCAGCAGCTTAGAGCGGGAGATCCAAGAGACCCAGTACTTC
TRBV7-6	TRBJ2-5	TRBD2	few	CASSFRWGGGETQYF	TGTGCCAGCAGCTTCCGGTGGGGGGGAGGAGAGACCCAGTACTTC
TRBV20-1	TRBJ2-3	-	many	CSAREHLLTDTQYF	TGCAGTGCTAGAGAACACCTTCTTACAGATACGCAGTATTTT
TRBV27	TRBJ1-1	-	few	CASSSLRTVGTEAFF	TGTGCCAGCAGTTCCCTCCGGACTGTCGGGACTGAAGCTTTCTTT
TRBV20-1	TRBJ2-5	-	many	CSAPLRRAVQETQYF	TGCAGTGCCCCCTTACGGCGGGCCGTCCAAGAGACCCAGTACTTC
TRBV12-3/TRBV12-4	TRBJ2-7	-	-	CASRPGVSEQYF	TGTGCCAGCAGACCGGGGGTATCCGAGCAGTACTTC
TRBV6-1	TRBJ2-1	-	-	CASSGYRSSYNEQFF	TGTGCCAGCAGTGGGTACAGGTCCTCCTACAATGAGCAGTTCTTC
TRBV20-1	TRBJ2-7	TRBD1	many	CSAEGQGTYEQYF	TGCAGTGCAGAGGGACAGGGTACCTACGAGCAGTACTTC
TRBV7-9	TRBJ2-7	TRBD2	many	CASSLAGGEVSYEQYF	TGTGCCAGCAGCTTAGCCGGGGGGGAAGTTTCCTACGAGCAGTACTTC
TRBV18	TRBJ2-1	TRBD2	few	CASSPRASGRTGGEQFF	TGTGCCAGCTCACCACGAGCTAGCGGGAGGACGGGAGGTGAGCAGTTCTTC
TRBV2	TRBJ2-5	TRBD1	few	CASARTGRQTQYF	TGTGCCAGCGCCCGGACAGGGAGGCAGACCCAGTACTTC
TRBV29-1	TRBJ2-3	TRBD2	few	CSAAGGRITDTQYF	TGCAGCGCCGCGGGGGGGCGGATCACAGATACGCAGTATTTT
TRBV20-1	TRBJ2-7	-	many	CSAHLDYEQYF	TGCAGTGCTCACCTAGACTACGAGCAGTACTTC
TRBV3-1	TRBJ2-7	TRBD2	many	CASSRPGLASYEQYF	TGTGCCAGCAGCCGACCCGGACTAGCCAGCTACGAGCAGTACTTC
TRBV7-2	TRBJ2-2	TRBD2	many	CASSLRISMAGLAENTGELFF	TGTGCCAGCAGCTTAAGGATTAGTATGGCGGGACTAGCAGAGAACACCGGGGAGCTGTTTTTT
TRBV28	TRBJ2-7	-	-	CASSLWRSYEQYF	TGTGCCAGCAGTTTATGGAGGTCCTACGAGCAGTACTTC